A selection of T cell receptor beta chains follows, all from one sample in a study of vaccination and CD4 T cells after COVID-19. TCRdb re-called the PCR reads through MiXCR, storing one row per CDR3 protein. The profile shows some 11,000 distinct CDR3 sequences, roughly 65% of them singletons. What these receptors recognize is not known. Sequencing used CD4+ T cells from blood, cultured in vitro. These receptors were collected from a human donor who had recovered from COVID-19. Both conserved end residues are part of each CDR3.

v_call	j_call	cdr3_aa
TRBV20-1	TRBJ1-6	CSARAGGAHLSPLHF
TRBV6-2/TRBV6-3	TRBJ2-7	CASSPPFSAGGYEQYF
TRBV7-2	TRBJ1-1	CASSLLQGARGEAFF
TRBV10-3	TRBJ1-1	CAISVDGDGAFF
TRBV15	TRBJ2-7	CATSRESTRGPYEQYF
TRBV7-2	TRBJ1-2	CASTTSGANNYGYTF
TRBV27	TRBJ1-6	CASKLTGTANSPLHF
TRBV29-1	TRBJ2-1	CSVEESRTRDYNEQFF
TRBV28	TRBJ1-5	CASRGPNQPQHF
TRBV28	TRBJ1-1	CASSSTHLGGAFF
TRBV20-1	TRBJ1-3	CSARGTAGNTIYF
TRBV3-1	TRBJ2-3	CASSGLAGSTDTQYF
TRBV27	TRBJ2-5	CASSLSPRVGSAETQYF
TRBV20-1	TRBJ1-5	CSARWDSHNQPQHF
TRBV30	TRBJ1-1	CAWRVTGLNTEAFF
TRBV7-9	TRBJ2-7	CASSLSIGSGLLKGDEQYF
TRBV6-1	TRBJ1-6	CASMLGTGGGSPLHF
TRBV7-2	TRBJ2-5	CASSRGETQYF
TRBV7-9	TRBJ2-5	CASSSLTGGKRPINF
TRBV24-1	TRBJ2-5	CATSDAAQGGYRETQYF
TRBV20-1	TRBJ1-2	CSARAGTFYGYTF
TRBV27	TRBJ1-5	CASSQEFNQPQHF
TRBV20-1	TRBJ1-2	CSANPGRTYTF
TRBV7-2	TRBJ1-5	CASSVGGPDQPQHF
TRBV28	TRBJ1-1	CASSRGGMNTEAFF
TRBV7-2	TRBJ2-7	CASSLVGRGVSYEQYF
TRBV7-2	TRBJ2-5	CASSRTGETQYF
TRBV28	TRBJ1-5	CASSWGHPRNQPQHF
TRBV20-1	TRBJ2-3	CSASFPASSTDTQYF
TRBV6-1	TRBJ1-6	CASTRTVSYNSPLHF
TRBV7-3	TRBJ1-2	CASSLKFGLGYTF
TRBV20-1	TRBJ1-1	CSARGTENTEAFF
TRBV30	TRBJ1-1	CAWSPTGLARDTEAFF
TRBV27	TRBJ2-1	CASSSIGTGKNEQFF
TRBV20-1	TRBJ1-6	CSARHGLTVPLHF
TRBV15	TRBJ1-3	CATSSRTGGGNTIYF
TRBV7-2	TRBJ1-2	CASSFTDSNGYTF
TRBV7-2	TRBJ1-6	CASSSQSYNSPLHF
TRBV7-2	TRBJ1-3	CASSQGLSGNTIYF
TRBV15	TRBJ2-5	CATSSHPDPGETQYF
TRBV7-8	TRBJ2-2	CASSLRREVTGELFF
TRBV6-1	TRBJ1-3	CASHPAHTIYF
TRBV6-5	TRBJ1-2	CASSYRTGANYGYTF
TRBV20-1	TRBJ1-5	CSARVRNSNQPQHF
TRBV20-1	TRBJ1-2	CSAPDGPGGYTF
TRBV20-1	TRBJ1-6	CSAPQGQGNSPLHF
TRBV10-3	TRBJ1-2	CAISGTGTYYGYTF
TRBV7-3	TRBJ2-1	CASSPGLAPNEQFF
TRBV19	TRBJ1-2	CASSPPGTGAYGYTF